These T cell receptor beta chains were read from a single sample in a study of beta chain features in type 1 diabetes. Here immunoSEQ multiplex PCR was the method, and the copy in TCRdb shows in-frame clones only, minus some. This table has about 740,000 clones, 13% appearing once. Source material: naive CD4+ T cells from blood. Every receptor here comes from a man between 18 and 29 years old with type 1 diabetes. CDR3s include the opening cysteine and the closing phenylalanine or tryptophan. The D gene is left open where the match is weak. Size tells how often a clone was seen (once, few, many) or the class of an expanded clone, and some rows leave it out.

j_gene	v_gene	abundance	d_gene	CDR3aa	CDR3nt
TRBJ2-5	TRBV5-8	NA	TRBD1	CASSSRDRGRETQYF	TGTGCCAGCAGCTCCCGGGACAGGGGCCGGGAGACCCAGTACTTC
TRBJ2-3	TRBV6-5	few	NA	CASRGRDTQYF	TGTGCCAGCCGAGGGAGGGATACGCAGTATTTT
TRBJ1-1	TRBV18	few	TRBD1	CASSPRTGDTEAFF	TGTGCCAGCTCACCACGGACAGGGGACACTGAAGCTTTCTTT
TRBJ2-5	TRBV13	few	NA	CASSLVWGGPLETQYF	TGTGCCAGCAGCTTAGTATGGGGGGGGCCTTTGGAGACCCAGTACTTC
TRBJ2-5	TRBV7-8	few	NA	CASSLVWYEQETQYF	TGTGCCAGCAGCTTAGTTTGGTATGAGCAAGAGACCCAGTACTTC
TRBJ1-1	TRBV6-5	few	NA	CASSPGTKNTEAFF	TGTGCCAGCAGCCCCGGGACCAAGAACACTGAAGCTTTCTTT
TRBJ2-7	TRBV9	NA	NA	CASSVADSWYEQYF	TGTGCCAGCAGCGTAGCCGACAGTTGGTACGAGCAGTACTTC
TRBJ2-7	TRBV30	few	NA	CAWSSSSPSYEQYF	TGTGCCTGGAGTAGTTCTAGCCCCTCCTACGAGCAGTACTTC
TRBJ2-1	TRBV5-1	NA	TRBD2	CASSWGPSGGQPALYNEQFF	TGCGCCAGCAGCTGGGGCCCTAGCGGGGGGCAACCCGCCTTATACAATGAGCAGTTCTTC
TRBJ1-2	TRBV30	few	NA	CAWSTSYGYTF	TGTGCCTGGAGTACCTCCTATGGCTACACCTTC
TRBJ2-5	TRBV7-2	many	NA	CASSLGQETQYF	TGTGCCAGCAGCTTAGGCCAAGAGACCCAGTACTTC
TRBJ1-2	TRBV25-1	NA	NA	CASSGEGYGYTF	TGTGCCAGTTCGGGGGAAGGCTATGGCTACACCTTC
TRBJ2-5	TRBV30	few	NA	CAWSVGALQETQYF	TGTGCCTGGAGTGTAGGGGCACTCCAAGAGACCCAGTACTTC
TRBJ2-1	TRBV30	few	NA	CAWTGGGTEVQFF	TGTGCCTGGACCGGAGGGGGGACAGAGGTGCAGTTCTTC
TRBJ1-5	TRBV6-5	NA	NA	CASSAGISNQPQHF	TGTGCCAGCAGTGCAGGGATTAGCAATCAGCCCCAGCATTTT
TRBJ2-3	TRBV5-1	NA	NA	CASSLVGQDTQYF	TGCGCCAGCAGCTTGGTGGGTCAAGATACGCAGTATTTT
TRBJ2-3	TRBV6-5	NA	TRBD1	CASSYQGAEADTQYF	TGTGCCAGCAGTTACCAGGGGGCGGAAGCAGATACGCAGTATTTT
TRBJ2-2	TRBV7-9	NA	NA	CASSFDRNTGELFF	TGTGCCAGCAGCTTCGACAGGAACACCGGGGAGCTGTTTTTT
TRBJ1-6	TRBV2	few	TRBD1	CASRDGTGSENSPLHF	TGTGCCAGCAGGGATGGGACAGGGAGTGAGAATTCACCCCTCCACTTT
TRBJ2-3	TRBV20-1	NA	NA	CSARDMPKEYF	TGCAGTGCTAGAGATATGCCTAAGGAGTATTTT
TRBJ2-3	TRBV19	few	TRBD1	CASSPGTGTQYF	TGTGCCAGTAGTCCCGGGACAGGGACCCAGTATTTT
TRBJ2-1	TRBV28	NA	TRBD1	CASSSAGTGARNEQFF	TGTGCCAGCAGTTCGGCCGGGACAGGGGCCCGGAATGAGCAGTTCTTC
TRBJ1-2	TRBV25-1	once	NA	CASSEYEQSSYGYTF	TGTGCCAGCAGTGAATATGAACAGTCGAGCTATGGCTACACCTTC
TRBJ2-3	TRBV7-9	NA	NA	CASSADWSPGPDTQYF	TGTGCCAGCAGCGCAGACTGGTCCCCGGGCCCAGATACGCAGTATTTT
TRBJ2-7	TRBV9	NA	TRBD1	CASGVDRGSYEQYF	TGTGCCAGCGGCGTAGACAGGGGATCCTACGAGCAGTACTTC
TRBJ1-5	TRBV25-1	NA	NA	CASSEGLHSNQPQHF	TGTGCCAGCAGTGAGGGGTTACATAGCAATCAGCCCCAGCATTTT
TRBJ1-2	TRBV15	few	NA	CATSRTANYGYTF	TGTGCCACCAGCAGGACAGCTAACTATGGCTACACCTTC
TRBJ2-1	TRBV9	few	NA	CASSPKTTKFGNEQFF	TGTGCCAGCAGCCCCAAGACGACTAAGTTTGGCAATGAGCAGTTCTTC
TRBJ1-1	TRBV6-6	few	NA	CASSNPSDTEAFF	TGTGCCAGCAGCAATCCCTCGGACACTGAAGCTTTCTTT
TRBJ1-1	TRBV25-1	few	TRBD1	CASSSRTGTVTEAFF	TGTGCCAGCAGTTCCCGGACAGGGACGGTCACTGAAGCTTTCTTT
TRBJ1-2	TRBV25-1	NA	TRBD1	CASSGTDRADGYTF	TGTGCCAGCAGTGGGACGGACAGGGCTGATGGCTACACCTTC
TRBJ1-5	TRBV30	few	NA	CAWSPGLSANQPQHF	TGTGCCTGGAGTCCGGGGTTGAGCGCCAATCAGCCCCAGCATTTT
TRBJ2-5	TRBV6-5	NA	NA	CASRKGETQYF	TGTGCCAGCAGAAAGGGGGAGACCCAGTACTTC
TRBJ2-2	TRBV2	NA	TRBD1	CASSEGDSLTGELFF	TGTGCCAGCAGTGAAGGGGACAGCCTAACCGGGGAGCTGTTTTTT
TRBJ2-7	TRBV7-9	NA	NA	CASSLRRLYF	TGTGCCAGCAGCTTACGGAGGCTGTACTTC
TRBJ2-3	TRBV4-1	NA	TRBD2	CASSHPGTSGGGDTQYF	TGCGCCAGCAGTCACCCCGGGACTAGCGGAGGGGGAGATACGCAGTATTTT
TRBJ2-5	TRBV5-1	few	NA	CASSSQGQETQYF	TGCGCCAGCAGCTCTCAAGGGCAAGAGACCCAGTACTTC
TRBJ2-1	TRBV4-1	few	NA	CASSRGTDYNEQFF	TGCGCCAGCAGCCGGGGGACTGACTACAATGAGCAGTTCTTC
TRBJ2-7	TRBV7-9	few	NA	CASSLSGTTYEQYF	TGTGCCAGCAGCTTGTCAGGGACGACCTACGAGCAGTACTTC
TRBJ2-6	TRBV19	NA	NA	CASSIETGTPFPGANVLTF	TGTGCCAGTAGTATAGAAACCGGGACACCATTCCCTGGGGCCAACGTCCTGACTTTC
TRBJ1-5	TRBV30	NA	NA	CAWSQAGGNQPQHF	TGTGCCTGGAGCCAGGCAGGGGGCAATCAGCCCCAGCATTTT
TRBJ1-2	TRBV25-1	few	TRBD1	CASTFGQGHYGYTF	TGTGCCAGCACCTTTGGACAGGGTCACTATGGCTACACCTTC
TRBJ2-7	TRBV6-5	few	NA	CASSYSVRVDEQYF	TGTGCCAGCAGTTACTCGGTCAGGGTGGACGAGCAGTACTTC
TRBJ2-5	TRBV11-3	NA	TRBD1	CASSLDLNRGETQYF	TGTGCCAGCAGCTTAGATCTAAACAGGGGCGAGACCCAGTACTTC
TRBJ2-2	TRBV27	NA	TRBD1	CASSYRGRSTGELFF	TGTGCCAGCAGCTACAGGGGGAGGAGCACCGGGGAGCTGTTTTTT
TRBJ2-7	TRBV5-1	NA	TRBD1	CASSLGQGGSYEQYF	TGCGCCAGCAGCTTGGGACAGGGGGGCTCCTACGAGCAGTACTTC
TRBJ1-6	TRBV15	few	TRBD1	CATSRSGQGSSPLHF	TGTGCCACCAGCAGATCGGGACAGGGGAGTTCACCCCTCCACTTT
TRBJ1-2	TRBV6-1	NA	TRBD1	CASSPTQGQTGGYTF	TGTGCCAGCAGTCCGACGCAGGGACAGACCGGCGGCTACACCTTC
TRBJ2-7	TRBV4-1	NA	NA	CASSQERYGEQYF	TGCGCCAGCAGCCAAGAACGGTACGGTGAGCAGTACTTC
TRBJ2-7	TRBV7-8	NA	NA	CASSPDIREQYF	TGTGCCAGCAGCCCCGACATTCGCGAGCAGTACTTC
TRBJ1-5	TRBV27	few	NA	CASSLERNQPQHF	TGTGCCAGCAGTTTAGAACGAAATCAGCCCCAGCATTTT
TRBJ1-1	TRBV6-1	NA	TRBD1	CASSRDREFEAFF	TGTGCCAGCAGTAGGGACAGGGAGTTCGAGGCTTTCTTT
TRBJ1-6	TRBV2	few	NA	CASSEGSAGNNSPLHF	TGTGCCAGCAGTGAGGGTTCGGCGGGGAATAATTCACCCCTCCACTTT
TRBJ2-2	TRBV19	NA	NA	CASSIRVGTGELFF	TGTGCCAGTAGTATACGAGTTGGGACCGGGGAGCTGTTTTTT
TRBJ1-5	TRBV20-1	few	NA	CSAREEESQHF	TGCAGTGCTAGGGAAGAGGAGTCCCAGCATTTT
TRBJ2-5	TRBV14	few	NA	CASSPQPETQYF	TGTGCCAGCAGCCCCCAACCGGAGACCCAGTACTTC